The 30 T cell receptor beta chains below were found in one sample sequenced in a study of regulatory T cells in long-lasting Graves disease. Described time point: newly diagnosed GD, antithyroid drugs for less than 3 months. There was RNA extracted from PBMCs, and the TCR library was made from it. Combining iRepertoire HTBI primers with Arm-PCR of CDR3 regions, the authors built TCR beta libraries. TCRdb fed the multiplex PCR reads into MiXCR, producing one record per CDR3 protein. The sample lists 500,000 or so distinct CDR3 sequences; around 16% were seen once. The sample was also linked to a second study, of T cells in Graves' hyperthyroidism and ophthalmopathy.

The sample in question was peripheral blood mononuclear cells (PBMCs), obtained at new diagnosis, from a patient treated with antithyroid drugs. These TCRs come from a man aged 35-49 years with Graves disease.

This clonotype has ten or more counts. The CDR3 region has the DNA TGTGCTAGTGGTTTGGCCTACTCCTACGAGCAGTACTTC. Translation gives CASGLAYSYEQYF. The rearrangement links TRBV12-5 to TRBJ2-7; unclear D gene. Germline values: CDR1 LGHNT, CDR2 FRNRAP. V dropped 1 base and J dropped 0 bases, with 4 bases sitting between them. The CDR3 is made up of 13 amino acids.

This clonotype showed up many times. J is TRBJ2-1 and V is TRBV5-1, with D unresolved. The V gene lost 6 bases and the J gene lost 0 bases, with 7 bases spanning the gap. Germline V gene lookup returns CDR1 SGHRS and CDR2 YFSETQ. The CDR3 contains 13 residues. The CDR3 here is CASKVGSYNEQFF. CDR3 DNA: TGCGCCAGCAAGGTGGGCTCCTACAATGAGCAGTTCTTC.

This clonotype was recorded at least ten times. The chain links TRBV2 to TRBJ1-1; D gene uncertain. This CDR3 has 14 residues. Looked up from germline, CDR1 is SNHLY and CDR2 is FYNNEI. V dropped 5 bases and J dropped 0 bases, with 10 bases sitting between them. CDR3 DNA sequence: TGTGCCAGCAGTCTTGACACCATGAACACTGAAGCTTTCTTT. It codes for CASSLDTMNTEAFF.

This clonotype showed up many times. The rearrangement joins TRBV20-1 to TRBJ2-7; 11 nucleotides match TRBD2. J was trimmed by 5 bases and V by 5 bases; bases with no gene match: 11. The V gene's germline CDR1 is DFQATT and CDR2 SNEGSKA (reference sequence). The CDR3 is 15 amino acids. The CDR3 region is CSADTTSGRYHEQYF. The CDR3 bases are TGCAGTGCTGACACAACTAGCGGGAGATACCACGAGCAGTACTTC.

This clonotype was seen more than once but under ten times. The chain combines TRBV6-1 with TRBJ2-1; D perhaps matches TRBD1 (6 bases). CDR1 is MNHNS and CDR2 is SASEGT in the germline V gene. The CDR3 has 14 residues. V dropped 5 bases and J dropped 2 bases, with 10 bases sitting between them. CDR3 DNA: TGTGCCAGCAGTAAAGGGGGACCCTACAATGAGCAGTTCTTC. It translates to CASSKGGPYNEQFF.

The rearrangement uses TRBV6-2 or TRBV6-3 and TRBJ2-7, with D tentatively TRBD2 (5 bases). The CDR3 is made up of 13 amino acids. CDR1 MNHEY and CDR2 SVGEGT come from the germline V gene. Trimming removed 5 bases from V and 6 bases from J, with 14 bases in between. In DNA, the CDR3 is TGTGCCAGCAGTGTAAATTCAGGAGGCGAGCAGTACTTC. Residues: CASSVNSGGEQYF.

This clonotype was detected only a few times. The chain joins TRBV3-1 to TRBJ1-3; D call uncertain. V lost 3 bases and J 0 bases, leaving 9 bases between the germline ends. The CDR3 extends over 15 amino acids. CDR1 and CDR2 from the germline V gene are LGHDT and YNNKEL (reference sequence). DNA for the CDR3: TGTGCCAGCAGCCACATCAGAGGCTCTGGAAACACCATATATTTT. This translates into CASSHIRGSGNTIYF.

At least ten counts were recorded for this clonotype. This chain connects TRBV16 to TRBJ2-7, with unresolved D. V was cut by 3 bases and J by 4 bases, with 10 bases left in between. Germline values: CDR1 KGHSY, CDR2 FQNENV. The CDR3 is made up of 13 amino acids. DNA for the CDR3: TGTGCCAGCAGCCAGACTGACGGATACGAGCAGTACTTC. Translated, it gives CASSQTDGYEQYF.

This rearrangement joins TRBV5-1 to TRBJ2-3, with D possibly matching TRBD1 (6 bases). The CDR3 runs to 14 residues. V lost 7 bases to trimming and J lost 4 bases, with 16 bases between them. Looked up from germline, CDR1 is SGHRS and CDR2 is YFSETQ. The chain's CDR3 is CASYRDYRSDTQYF. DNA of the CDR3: TGCGCCAGCTACAGGGATTACAGGTCAGATACGCAGTATTTT.

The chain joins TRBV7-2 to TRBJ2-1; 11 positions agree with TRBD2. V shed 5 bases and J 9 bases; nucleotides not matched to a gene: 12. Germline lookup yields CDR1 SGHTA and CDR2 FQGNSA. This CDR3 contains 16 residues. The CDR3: CASSRTGTSGQAEQFF. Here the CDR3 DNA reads TGTGCCAGCAGCCGCACCGGGACTAGCGGCCAAGCTGAGCAGTTCTTC.

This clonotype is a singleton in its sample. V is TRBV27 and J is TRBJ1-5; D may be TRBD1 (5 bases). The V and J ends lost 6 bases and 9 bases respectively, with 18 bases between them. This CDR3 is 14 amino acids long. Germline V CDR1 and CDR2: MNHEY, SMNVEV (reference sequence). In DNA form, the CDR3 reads TGTGCCAGCAGGCCGGACACCCAGTATAGGCCCCAGCATTTT. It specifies CASRPDTQYRPQHF.

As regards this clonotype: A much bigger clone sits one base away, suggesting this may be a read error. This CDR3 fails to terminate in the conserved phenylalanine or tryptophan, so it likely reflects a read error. CDR3 sequence reads: CASSQFLAGSGEQYL. The CDR3 nucleotides are TGTGCCAGCAGCCAATTTCTAGCGGGGTCTGGGGAGCAGTACCTC. V and J are TRBV11-3 and TRBJ2-7; 9 bases map to TRBD2. CDR3 length: 15 amino acids. Germline V gives CDR1 SGHNT, CDR2 YENEEA. Trimming took 5 bases from V and 7 from J; bases not matched to a gene: 12.

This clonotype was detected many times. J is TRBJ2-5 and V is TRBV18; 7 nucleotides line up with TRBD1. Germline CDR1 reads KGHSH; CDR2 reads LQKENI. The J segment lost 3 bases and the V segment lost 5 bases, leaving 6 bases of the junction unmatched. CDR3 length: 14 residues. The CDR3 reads CASSYTTGEETQYF. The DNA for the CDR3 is TGTGCCAGCTCATACACAACAGGGGAAGAGACCCAGTACTTC.

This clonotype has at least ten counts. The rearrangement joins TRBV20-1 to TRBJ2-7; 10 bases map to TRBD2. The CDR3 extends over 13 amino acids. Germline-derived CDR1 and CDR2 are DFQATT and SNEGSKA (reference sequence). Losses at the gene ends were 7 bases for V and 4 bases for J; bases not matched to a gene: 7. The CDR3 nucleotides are TGCAGTGTCAGTGGACTAGCGGATTACGAGCAGTACTTC. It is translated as CSVSGLADYEQYF.

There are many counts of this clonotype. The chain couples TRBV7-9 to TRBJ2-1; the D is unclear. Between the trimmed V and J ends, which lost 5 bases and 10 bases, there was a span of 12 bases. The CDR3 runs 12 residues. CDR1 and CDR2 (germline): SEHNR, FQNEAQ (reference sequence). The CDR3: CASSPRVREQFF. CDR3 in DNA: TGTGCCAGCAGCCCTCGGGTGCGGGAGCAGTTCTTC.

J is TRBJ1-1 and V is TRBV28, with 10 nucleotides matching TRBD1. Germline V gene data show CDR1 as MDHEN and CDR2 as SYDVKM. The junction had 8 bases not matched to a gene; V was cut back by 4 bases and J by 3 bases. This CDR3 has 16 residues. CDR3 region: CASSSGDRGGYTEAFF. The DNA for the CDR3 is TGTGCCAGCAGTTCGGGGGACAGGGGAGGGTACACTGAAGCTTTCTTT.

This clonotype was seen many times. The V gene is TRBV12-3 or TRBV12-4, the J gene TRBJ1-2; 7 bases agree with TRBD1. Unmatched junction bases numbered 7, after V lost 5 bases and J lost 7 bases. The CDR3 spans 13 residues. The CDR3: CASSATGKAGYTF. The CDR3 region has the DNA TGTGCCAGCAGTGCGACAGGGAAGGCTGGCTACACCTTC.

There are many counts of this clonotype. The CDR3 reads CASSPAGGDEKLFF. In DNA form, the CDR3 reads TGTGCCAGCAGTCCCGCAGGGGGAGATGAAAAACTGTTTTTT. This chain uses TRBV7-9 with TRBJ1-4, with 7 bases lining up with TRBD1. V dropped 6 bases and J dropped 6; count of bases not matched to a gene: 7. Germline values: CDR1 SEHNR, CDR2 FQNEAQ (reference sequence). The CDR3 spans 14 residues.

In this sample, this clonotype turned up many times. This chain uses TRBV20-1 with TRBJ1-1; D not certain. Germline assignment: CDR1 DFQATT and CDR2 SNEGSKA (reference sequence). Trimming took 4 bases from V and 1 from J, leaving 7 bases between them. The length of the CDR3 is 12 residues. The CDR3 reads CSAKRRNTEAFF. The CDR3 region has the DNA TGCAGTGCTAAAAGACGGAACACTGAAGCTTTCTTT.

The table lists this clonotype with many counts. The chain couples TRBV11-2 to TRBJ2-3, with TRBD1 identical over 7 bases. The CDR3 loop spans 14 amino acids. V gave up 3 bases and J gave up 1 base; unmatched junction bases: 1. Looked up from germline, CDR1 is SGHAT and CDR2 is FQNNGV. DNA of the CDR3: TGTGCCAGCAGCTTTGGACAGGGCACAGATACGCAGTATTTT. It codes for CASSFGQGTDTQYF.

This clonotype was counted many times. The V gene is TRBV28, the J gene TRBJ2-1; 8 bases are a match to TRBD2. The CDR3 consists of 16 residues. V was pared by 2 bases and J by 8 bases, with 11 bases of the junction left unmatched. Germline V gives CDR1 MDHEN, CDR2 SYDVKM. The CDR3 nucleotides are TGTGCCAGCAGTTTAGCTAGCGGGTATGGGCGATATGAGCAGTTCTTC. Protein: CASSLASGYGRYEQFF.

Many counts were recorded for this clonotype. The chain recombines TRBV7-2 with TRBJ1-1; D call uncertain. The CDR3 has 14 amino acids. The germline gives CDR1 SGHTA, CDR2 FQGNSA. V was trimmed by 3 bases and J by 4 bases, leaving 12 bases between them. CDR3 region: CASSLKRGITEAFF. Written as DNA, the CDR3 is TGTGCCAGCAGCTTGAAAAGAGGAATCACTGAAGCTTTCTTT.

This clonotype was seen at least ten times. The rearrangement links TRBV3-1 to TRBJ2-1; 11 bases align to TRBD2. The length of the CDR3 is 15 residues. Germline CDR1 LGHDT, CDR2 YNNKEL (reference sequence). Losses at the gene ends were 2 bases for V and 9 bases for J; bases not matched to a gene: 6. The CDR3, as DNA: TGTGCCAGCAGCCAACGGGGGACTAGCGGAAGTGAGCAGTTCTTC. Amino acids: CASSQRGTSGSEQFF.

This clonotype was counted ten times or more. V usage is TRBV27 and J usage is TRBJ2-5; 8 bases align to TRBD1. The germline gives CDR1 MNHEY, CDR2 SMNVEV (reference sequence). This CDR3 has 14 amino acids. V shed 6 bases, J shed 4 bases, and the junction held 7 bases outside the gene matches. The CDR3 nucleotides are TGTGCCAGCAGACCACTCGGGACAGGAGAGACCCAGTACTTC. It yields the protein CASRPLGTGETQYF.

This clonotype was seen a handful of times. The CDR3 bases are TGTGCCAGCAGTTACTCGCACAGCTCTGGAAACACCATATATTTT. This sequence encodes CASSYSHSSGNTIYF. The V and J genes are TRBV6-5 and TRBJ1-3; D unresolved. The CDR3 consists of 15 residues. Germline V gives CDR1 MNHEY, CDR2 SVGAGI. V lost 0 bases, J lost 0 bases, and 6 bases lay in between.

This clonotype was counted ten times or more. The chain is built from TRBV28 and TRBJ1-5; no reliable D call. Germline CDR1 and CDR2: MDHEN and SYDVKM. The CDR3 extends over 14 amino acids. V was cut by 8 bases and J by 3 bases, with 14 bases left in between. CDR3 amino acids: CASVPGRSNQPQHF. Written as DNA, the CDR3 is TGTGCCAGCGTCCCGGGCAGGTCCAATCAGCCCCAGCATTTT. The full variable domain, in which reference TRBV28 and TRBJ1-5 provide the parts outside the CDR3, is DVKVTQSSRYLVKRTGEKVFLECVQDMDHENMFWYRQDPGLGLRLIYFSYDVKMKEKGDIPEGYSVSREKKERFSLILESASTNQTSMYLCASVPGRSNQPQHFGDGTRLSIL.

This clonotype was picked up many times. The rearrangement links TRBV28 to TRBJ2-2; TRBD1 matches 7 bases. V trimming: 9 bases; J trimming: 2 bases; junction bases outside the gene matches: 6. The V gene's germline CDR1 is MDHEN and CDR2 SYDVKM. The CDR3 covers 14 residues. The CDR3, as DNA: TGTGCCAGTTCGGGACAGTTAAACACCGGGGAGCTGTTTTTT. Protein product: CASSGQLNTGELFF.

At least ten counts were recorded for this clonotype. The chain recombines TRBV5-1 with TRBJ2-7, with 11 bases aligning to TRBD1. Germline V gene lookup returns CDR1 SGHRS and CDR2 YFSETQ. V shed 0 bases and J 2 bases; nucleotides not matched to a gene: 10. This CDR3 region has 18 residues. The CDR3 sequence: CASSLAPGQGGPTYEQYF. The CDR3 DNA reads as TGCGCCAGCAGCTTGGCACCGGGACAGGGGGGCCCCACCTACGAGCAGTACTTC. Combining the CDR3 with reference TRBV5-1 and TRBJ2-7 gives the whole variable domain KAGVTQTPRYLIKTRGQQVTLSCSPISGHRSVSWYQQTPGQGLQFLFEYFSETQRNKGNFPGRFSGRQFSNSRSEMNVSTLELGDSALYLCASSLAPGQGGPTYEQYFGPGTRLTVT.

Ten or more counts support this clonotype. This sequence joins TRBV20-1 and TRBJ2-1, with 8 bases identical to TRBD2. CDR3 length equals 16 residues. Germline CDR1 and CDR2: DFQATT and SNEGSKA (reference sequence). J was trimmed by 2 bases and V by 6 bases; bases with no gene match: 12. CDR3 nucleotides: TGCAGTGCAAAAGGCAGACCGGGACTAGCCTACAATGAGCAGTTCTTC. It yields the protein CSAKGRPGLAYNEQFF.

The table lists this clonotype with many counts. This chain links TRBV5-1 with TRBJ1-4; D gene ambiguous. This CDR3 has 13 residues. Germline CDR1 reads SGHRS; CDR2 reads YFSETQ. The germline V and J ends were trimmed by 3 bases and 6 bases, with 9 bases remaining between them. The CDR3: CASSYLRDEKLFF. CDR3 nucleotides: TGCGCCAGCAGCTACCTTAGGGATGAAAAACTGTTTTTT.